This T cell receptor (beta chain) was documented in a study of cytomegalovirus exposure and HLA in healthy donors. Details on this clone: Its antigen remains unidentified.

The study, taken as a whole, reports: Sequencing had likely introduced a cluster of highly shared sequence variants as an artifact.

CDR3 length: 14 residues. Trimming took 4 bases from V and 5 from J, leaving 16 bases between them. Germline CDR1 is SGHNT and CDR2 is YYREEE (reference sequence). The PCR contained 60 Vbeta and 13 Jbeta primers. The assay was immunoSEQ multiplex PCR, and TCRdb's table has in-frame clones only and misses some. Of fewer than 200,000 clones listed, around 82% are singletons. The sample consisted of PBMCs. This receptor was identified in a man between 40 and 49 years old in good health and CMV-seropositive. This chain links TRBV5-4 with TRBJ2-7, with a possible D match to TRBD1 (5 bases). The CDR3 protein is CASSPDNQSDEQYF. The CDR3 coding sequence is TGTGCCAGCAGCCCGGACAATCAATCGGACGAGCAGTACTTC.